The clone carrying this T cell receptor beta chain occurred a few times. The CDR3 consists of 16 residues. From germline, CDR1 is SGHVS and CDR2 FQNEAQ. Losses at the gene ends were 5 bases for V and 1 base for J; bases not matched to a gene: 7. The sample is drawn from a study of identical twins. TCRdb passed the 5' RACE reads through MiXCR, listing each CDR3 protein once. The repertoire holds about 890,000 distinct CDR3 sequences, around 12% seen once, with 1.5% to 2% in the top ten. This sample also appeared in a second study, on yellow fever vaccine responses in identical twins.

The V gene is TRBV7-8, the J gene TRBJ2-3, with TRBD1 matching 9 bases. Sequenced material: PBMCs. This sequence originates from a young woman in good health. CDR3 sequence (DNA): TGTGCCAGCAGCCCCAGGGACAGGGACCGCACAGATACGCAGTATTTT. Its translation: CASSPRDRDRTDTQYF.